This TCR beta chain is from a study of PD-1 blockade in mismatch repair-deficient tumors. Study-wide results and caveats: After pembrolizumab, tumor-resident clones rose rapidly, then generally contracted before radiologic responses.

This clone was found a few times. Its antigen is unknown. Germline lookup yields CDR1 GTSNPN and CDR2 SVGIG (reference sequence). The V end lost 3 bases, the J end lost 3 bases, and 12 bases lay between the germline ends. The CDR3 runs to 13 residues. Produced via immunoSEQ multiplex PCR; TCRdb's table is partial and in-frame only. The repertoire holds approximately 100,000 clones, with about 79% as singletons. This specimen was peripheral blood, taken 30 to 36 weeks after starting pembrolizumab. This chain connects TRBV30 to TRBJ2-7; TRBD1 is a possible D gene (6 bases). The TCR was taken from an adult with mismatch repair-deficient cancer. CDR3 region: CAWRDRLIYEQYF. CDR3 bases: TGTGCCTGGAGGGACAGACTCATCTACGAGCAGTACTTC.